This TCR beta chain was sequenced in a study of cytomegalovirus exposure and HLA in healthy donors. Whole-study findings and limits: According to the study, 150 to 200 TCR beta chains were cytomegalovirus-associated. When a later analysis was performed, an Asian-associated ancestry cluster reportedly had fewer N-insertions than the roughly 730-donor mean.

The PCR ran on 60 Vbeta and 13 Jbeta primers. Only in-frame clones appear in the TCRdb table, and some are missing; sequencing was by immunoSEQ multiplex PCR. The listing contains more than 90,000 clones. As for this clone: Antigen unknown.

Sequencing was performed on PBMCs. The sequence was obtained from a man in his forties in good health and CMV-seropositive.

DNA of the CDR3: TGTGCCAGCAGCTTAGGGACTAGGTACAATGAGCAGTTCTTC. The encoded protein is CASSLGTRYNEQFF. J is TRBJ2-1 and V is TRBV7-3, with 8 bases lining up with TRBD2. V lost 2 bases to trimming and J lost 4 bases; unmatched junction nucleotides: 1. The length of the CDR3 is 14 residues. CDR1 is SGHTA, CDR2 FQGTGA, per germline. Supplemented by reference TRBV7-3 and TRBJ2-1, the full variable domain reads GAGVSQTPSNKVTEKGKYVELRCDPISGHTALYWYRQSLGQGPEFLIYFQGTGAADDSGLPNDRFFAVRPEGSVSTLKIQRTERGDSAVYLCASSLGTRYNEQFFGPGTRLTVL.